What follows describes a single T cell receptor beta chain. The clone's antigen remains unknown. No much larger clone is present one base from it, and per-base qualities are unavailable. The trim is 5 bases for V and 8 bases for J, with a gap of 16 bases between the germline ends. As encoded in the germline V gene (reference sequence), CDR1 is LNHDA while CDR2 is SQIVND. Its CDR3 holds 14 amino acids, cysteine through phenylalanine. CDR3 DNA is the only sequence kept; it has 42 bases, read in frame from the first base. This specimen belongs to a study of cytomegalovirus exposure and HLA in healthy donors (dated by TCRdb to between 2016 and 2019). Study-level background: According to an earlier analysis of several hundred of the donors, 150 million to 200 million T cells yielded 90 million to 130 million unique TCR beta sequences and approximately 280 Gb of sequence data. An early release that covered more than 550 HLA-typed donors contained 300 to 350 gigabases of sequencing data and approximately 85 million unique TCR sequences. Both class I and class II loci were covered by HLA typing, at four-digit resolution. Besides the first cohort of roughly 700 subjects, a separate validation cohort made up of roughly 130 different subjects was used. The genetic ancestry cluster associated with self-reported Caucasian donors included 70% to 85% of the 398 genotyped donors. The aim of the study was to test whether cataloging public T cell receptors could identify signatures of past pathogen exposure. Roughly 5 DR-DQ haplotypes were handled as single units for association and clustering, since linkage in the cohort was strong. To predict cytomegalovirus infection status, the study combined high-throughput TCR immunosequencing, statistical association of individual TCRs with disease status, and machine learning. Among roughly 400 genotyped donors of the cohort, an average of roughly 230,000 unique TCR beta nucleotide sequences was sequenced per donor, of which about 19% were non-productive. A later analysis re-examined previously published TCR beta repertoires from roughly 720 donors and added high-resolution HLA genotyping to investigate patterns of TCR occurrence. The number of donors typed differed by locus, with roughly 620-640 for A, B, C, DRB1 and DQB1, around 560 for DQA1, 606 for DPA1, and approximately 470 for DPB1. Every discovery cohort repertoire had been produced on one sequencing platform. The study used immunosequencing to profile the T cell repertoires of 670 or so subjects and linked those repertoires to cytomegalovirus serostatus. Genome-wide SNP genotypes for about three fifths of the roughly 670 donors were used in a later genetic analysis, which treated that subset as a discovery cohort. In the later analysis, no new phenotypic data were used to find candidate immune exposures; instead, reliance was placed on TCR beta sequences and their occurrence across donors. Alongside the repertoire data, information on donor age, sex, ethnicity and CMV serostatus was compiled. An earlier analysis of approximately 630 of the donors applied high-throughput TCR beta sequencing to assess whether each TCR beta V gene segment acted as functional or pseudogenic. Summary of the overall study and its limitations: According to a later analysis, most CMV-associated TCR beta chains appeared to be HLA-restricted, and the HLA associations seemed to be driven largely by CMV exposure. Several of the top co-occurrence clusters appeared to be linked to parvovirus B19, influenza, CMV and Epstein-Barr virus, according to a later analysis. Because counts were too low, some 17 rarely observed V segments, including chromosome 9 orphons, were left out of the earlier analysis of about 620 of the donors. A further reported finding was that TCR beta sequences accurately predicted the HLA-A and HLA-B alleles for most subjects in the first cohort. In a later genetic analysis, fewer N-insertions in productive TCRs were reported among donors in an Asian-associated ancestry cluster than the 666-donor mean. A later analysis found that HLA-associated TCR beta chains were more clonally expanded and had lower generation probabilities than equally common non-associated chains. Strong co-occurrence of HLA alleles, especially DR and DQ, made assigning TCR associations to individual alleles difficult. Immune exposure information for the cohort was limited to CMV serostatus. A few of the identified cytomegalovirus-associated TCR beta chains were confirmed in vitro to be specific for cytomegalovirus antigens. The authors suggested that the approach could potentially be extended to other disease states and immunological phenotypes. The presence/absence analyses assumed that sequencing depth was roughly uniform across donors, and that assumption may not be true. In an earlier analysis of under 600 of the donors, most TCR beta V segments were observed in productive rearrangements about 90% or about 30% of the time, broadly matching IMGT annotations. A cluster of highly shared sequence variants was judged likely to represent a technical artifact of the sequencing pipeline. While some public TCRs were present in many individuals, most TCR sequences turned up only very rarely across donors. Linkage disequilibrium might explain the correlated functional status among segregating V segments, but an unknown experimental factor could not be ruled out. The 87-base-pair reads could not distinguish some IMGT-functional V segments, including TRBV6-2 and TRBV6-3, so those segments were excluded. In a later genetic analysis, a missense DCLRE1C variant was associated with V-gene and J-gene trimming of TCR beta chains, and the association was replicated in an independent cohort. A later analysis found that TCR association rates varied across HLA loci, with DRB1 alleles showing the most associated TCRs and HLA-C alleles the fewest. The cohort was sequenced for TCR beta chains only, and without alpha or paired-chain data the features that could be detected were limited. A later analysis associated about 17,000 TCR beta sequences with specific HLA alleles at a false discovery rate of 0.05. Cytomegalovirus status was reported to be diagnosed by the classifier with high specificity and sensitivity in both the original and validation cohorts. In the study, 164 TCR beta chains were listed as associated with cytomegalovirus. Because HLA typing was unavailable for some donors at each locus, only the typed subset was used in association tests.

The cohort was made up of about 670 healthy bone marrow donors. At the time of sampling, all cohort members were nominally healthy, though unrecorded immune exposures were likely present. The donor tested CMV seropositive, placing the donor among the approximately 290 seropositive members of the cohort. A peripheral blood sample was provided by each donor, and peripheral blood mononuclear cells were used for TCR beta sequencing. The Qiagen DNeasy Blood Extraction Kit was used to extract genomic DNA from the blood cell samples. The method was the immunoSEQ multiplex PCR assay. A mixture of 60 forward primers for TCR Vbeta segments and 13 reverse primers for TCR Jbeta segments was used in the multiplex PCR. Amplification of the CDR3 region of rearranged TCR beta genes was performed with a multiplex PCR assay on genomic DNA. Amplified TCR beta libraries were sequenced as 87-base-pair reads on the Illumina HiSeq System. On the authors' methods: In a later analysis, tens of millions of unique TCR beta chains were counted across the 650 to 750 repertoires, and about 10 million of these chains were shared by at least two donors. To remove PCR and sequencing errors, raw reads were error-corrected and collapsed into unique sequences using a nearest-neighbor algorithm that merged closely related sequences. Alignment of CDR3 sequences to IMGT reference sequences was used to assign V, D and J gene segments. For a sequence to be retained, a match of at least six nucleotides to both a V gene segment and a J gene segment was required. Rearrangements were classified as productive when the CDR3 lacked stop codons and remained in frame with V and J, and all other rearrangements were classified as non-productive. CDR3 was defined by IMGT convention, running from the second conserved V-encoded cysteine to the conserved J-encoded phenylalanine. The earlier analysis of approximately 500 of the donors excluded sequences that lacked an unambiguous match to a single V gene segment. In an earlier analysis of some 590 of the donors, V segments were called functional above 56.7% productive rearrangements and were called segregating when the between-donor standard deviation exceeded 5%. To diagnose cytomegalovirus status from the catalog of TCR beta chain sequences, a statistical classification framework was built. In a later analysis, V and J genes were assigned by comparing TCR nucleotide sequences against IMGT/GENE-DB human TR gene sequences. A later analysis assigned CDR3 sequences and most-parsimonious VDJ recombination scenarios with the TCRdist pipeline. In a later analysis, each TCR beta chain was defined by its CDR3 amino acid sequence together with its V-gene family, and reads without a unique V-gene family were excluded. As a way to deal with suspected cross-contamination and a sequencing artifact, a later analysis dropped roughly 600 nucleotide sequences that were highly shared and had low generation probability. In a later analysis, a clonal expansion index was calculated for each public chain from normalized within-repertoire ranks of inferred template counts. In a later analysis, generation probabilities were computed with a VDJ recombination model fitted to out-of-frame rearrangements, and the resulting probabilities were checked against IGoR. Hypergeometric tests were used in a later analysis to score TCR-TCR, TCR-HLA and TCR-CMV co-occurrence, with a repertoire-size bias correction applied to the TCR pairs. In a later analysis, false discovery rates were estimated by permuting HLA or CMV assignments 20 times. In a later analysis, co-occurring TCRs were grouped using DBSCAN, with TCRdist sequence similarity added in when clustering inside HLA-allele-positive subsets. Co-occurrence clustering excluded repertoires with fewer than 30,000 or more than 120,000 public chains, plus five with anomalous nucleotide sharing. The table comes from immuneACCESS by way of TCRdb, which keeps in-frame sequences with V and J called. Part of the clones is missing from these tables; in studies checked, under half for an unresolved V gene and the rest for unknown reasons. Clone size and the V and J calls come from that table; the DNA yielded D and trimming. The sample profile shows about 150,000 clones; about two thirds of them were found once. The top ten clonotypes cover 10% of the sample.

The V and J genes are TRBV19 and TRBJ2-1; D gene: possibly TRBD1, on 5 matching bases. Sequenced input: PBMCs. The origin of this receptor is a man aged 30 to 45 in good health and CMV-seropositive. This receptor has the CDR3 CASSAGMASYEQFF. The DNA reads as follows: TGTGCCAGTAGTGCAGGGATGGCGAGCTATGAGCAGTTCTTC.